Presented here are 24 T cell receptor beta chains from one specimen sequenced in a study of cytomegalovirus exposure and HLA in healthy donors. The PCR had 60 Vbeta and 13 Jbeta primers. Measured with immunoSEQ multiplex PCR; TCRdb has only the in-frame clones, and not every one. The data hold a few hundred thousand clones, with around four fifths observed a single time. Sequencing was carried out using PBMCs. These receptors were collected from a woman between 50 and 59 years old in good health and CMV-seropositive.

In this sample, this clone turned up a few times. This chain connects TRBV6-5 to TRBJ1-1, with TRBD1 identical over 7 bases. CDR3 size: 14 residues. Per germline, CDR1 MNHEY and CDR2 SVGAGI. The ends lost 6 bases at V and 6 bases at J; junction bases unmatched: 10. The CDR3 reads CASRDRDIQSEAFF. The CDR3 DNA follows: TGTGCCAGCAGAGACAGGGATATTCAATCTGAAGCTTTCTTT.

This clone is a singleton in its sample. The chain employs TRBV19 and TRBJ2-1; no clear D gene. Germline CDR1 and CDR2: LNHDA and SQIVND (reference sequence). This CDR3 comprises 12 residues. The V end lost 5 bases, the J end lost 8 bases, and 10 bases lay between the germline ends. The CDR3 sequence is CASSVRGHEQFF. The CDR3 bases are TGTGCCAGTAGTGTGCGAGGTCATGAGCAGTTCTTC.

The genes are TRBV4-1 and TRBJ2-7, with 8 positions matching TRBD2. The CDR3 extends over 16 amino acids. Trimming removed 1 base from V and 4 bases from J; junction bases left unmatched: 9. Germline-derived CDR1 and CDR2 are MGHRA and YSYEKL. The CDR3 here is CASSQVRGTRTYEQYF. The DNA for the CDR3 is TGCGCCAGCAGCCAAGTTAGGGGGACTAGAACATACGAGCAGTACTTC.

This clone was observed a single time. In DNA, the CDR3 is TGTGCCAGCAGCTCCGGACATCATGGCTATGGCTACACCTTC. This encodes CASSSGHHGYGYTF. V gene TRBV5-4 combines with J gene TRBJ1-2; tentatively, D is TRBD1 (5 bases). The length of the CDR3 is 14 residues. Germline values: CDR1 SGHNT, CDR2 YYREEE (reference sequence). V lost 3 bases and J lost 4, with 13 bases in between.

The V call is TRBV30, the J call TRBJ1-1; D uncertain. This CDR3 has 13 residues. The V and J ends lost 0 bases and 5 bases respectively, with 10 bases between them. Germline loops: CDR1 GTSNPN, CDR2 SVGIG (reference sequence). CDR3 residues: CAWSVSGRTEAFF. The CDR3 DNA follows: TGTGCCTGGAGTGTATCGGGGAGGACTGAAGCTTTCTTT.

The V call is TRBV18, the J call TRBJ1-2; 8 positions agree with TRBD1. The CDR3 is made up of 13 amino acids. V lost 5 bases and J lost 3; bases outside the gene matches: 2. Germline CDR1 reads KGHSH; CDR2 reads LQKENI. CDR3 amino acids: CASSVDRDYGYTF. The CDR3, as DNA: TGTGCCAGCTCAGTGGACAGGGACTATGGCTACACCTTC.

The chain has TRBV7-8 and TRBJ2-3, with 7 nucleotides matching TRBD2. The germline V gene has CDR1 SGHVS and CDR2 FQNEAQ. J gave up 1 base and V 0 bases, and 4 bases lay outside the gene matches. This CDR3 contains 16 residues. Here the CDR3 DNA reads TGTGCCAGCAGCTTAGCGTCCCGGGGGGGCACAGATACGCAGTATTTT. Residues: CASSLASRGGTDTQYF. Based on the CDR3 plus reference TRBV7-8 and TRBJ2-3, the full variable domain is GAGVSQSPRYKVAKRGQDVALRCDPISGHVSLFWYQQALGQGPEFLTYFQNEAQLDKSGLPSDRFFAERPEGSVSTLKIQRTQQEDSAVYLCASSLASRGGTDTQYFGPGTRLTVL.

Here the CDR3 reads CASSSLALSTSINEQFF. The CDR3 DNA reads as TGTGCCAGCAGCTCATTGGCCCTTTCGACTAGTATCAATGAGCAGTTCTTC. The V call is TRBV5-8, the J call TRBJ2-1; possibly TRBD2 for D (6 bases). Germline loops: CDR1 SGHTS, CDR2 YDEGEE. V was cut by 3 bases and J by 6 bases, with 22 bases left in between. This CDR3 is 17 amino acids long.

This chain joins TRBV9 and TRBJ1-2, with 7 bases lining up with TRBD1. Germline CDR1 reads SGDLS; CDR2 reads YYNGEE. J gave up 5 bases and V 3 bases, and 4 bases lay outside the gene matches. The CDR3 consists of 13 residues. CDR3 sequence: CASSDRGWYGYTF. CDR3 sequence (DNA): TGTGCCAGCAGCGACAGGGGCTGGTATGGCTACACCTTC.

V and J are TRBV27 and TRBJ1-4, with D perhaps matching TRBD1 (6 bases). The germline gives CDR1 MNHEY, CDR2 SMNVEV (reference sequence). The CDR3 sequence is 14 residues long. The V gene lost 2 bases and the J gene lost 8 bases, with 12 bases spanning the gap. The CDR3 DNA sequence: TGTGCCAGCAGTTTAATACAGGGTCGGGAAAAACTGTTTTTT. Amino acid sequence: CASSLIQGREKLFF. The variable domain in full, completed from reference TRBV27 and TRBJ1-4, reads EAQVTQNPRYLITVTGKKLTVTCSQNMNHEYMSWYRQDPGLGLRQIYYSMNVEVTDKGDVPEGYKVSRKEKRNFPLILESPSPNQTSLYFCASSLIQGREKLFFGSGTQLSVL.

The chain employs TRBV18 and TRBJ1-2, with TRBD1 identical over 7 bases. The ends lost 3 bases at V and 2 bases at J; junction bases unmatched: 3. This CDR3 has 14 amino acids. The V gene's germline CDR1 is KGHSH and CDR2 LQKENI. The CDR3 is CASSPETGNYGYTF. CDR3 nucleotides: TGTGCCAGCTCACCCGAGACAGGGAACTATGGCTACACCTTC.

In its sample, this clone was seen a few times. CDR3 in DNA: TGTGCCAGCAGCTCGACCACAGGGGCTGTTCAGTTCTTC. Protein sequence: CASSSTTGAVQFF. V is TRBV7-2 and J is TRBJ2-1; 7 bases agree with TRBD1. V trimming: 4 bases; J trimming: 13 bases; junction bases outside the gene matches: 10. This CDR3 region has 13 residues. CDR1 and CDR2 from the germline V gene are SGHTA and FQGNSA.

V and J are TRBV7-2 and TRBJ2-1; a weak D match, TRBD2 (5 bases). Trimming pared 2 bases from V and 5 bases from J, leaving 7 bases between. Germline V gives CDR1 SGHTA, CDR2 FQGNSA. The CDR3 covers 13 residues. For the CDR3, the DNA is TGTGCCAGCAGCTTATTCGGGGACAATGAGCAGTTCTTC. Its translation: CASSLFGDNEQFF.

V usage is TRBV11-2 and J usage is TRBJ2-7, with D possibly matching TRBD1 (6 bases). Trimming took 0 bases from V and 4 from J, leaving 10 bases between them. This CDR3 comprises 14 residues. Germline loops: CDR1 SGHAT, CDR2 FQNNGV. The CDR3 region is CASSLDTGWYEQYF. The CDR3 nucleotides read TGTGCCAGCAGCTTAGATACAGGGTGGTACGAGCAGTACTTC.

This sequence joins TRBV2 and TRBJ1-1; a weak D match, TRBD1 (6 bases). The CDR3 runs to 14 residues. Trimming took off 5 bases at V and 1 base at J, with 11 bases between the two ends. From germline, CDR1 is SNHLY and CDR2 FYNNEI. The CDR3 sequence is CASSTHRENTEAFF. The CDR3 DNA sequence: TGTGCCAGCAGTACCCACAGGGAGAACACTGAAGCTTTCTTT.

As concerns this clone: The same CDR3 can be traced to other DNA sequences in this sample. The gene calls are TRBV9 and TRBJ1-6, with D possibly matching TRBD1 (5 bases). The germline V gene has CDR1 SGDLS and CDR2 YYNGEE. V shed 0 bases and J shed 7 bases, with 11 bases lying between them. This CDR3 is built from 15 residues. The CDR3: CASSVGPGRNSPLHF. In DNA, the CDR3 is TGTGCCAGCAGCGTAGGCCCAGGGCGAAATTCACCCCTCCACTTT.

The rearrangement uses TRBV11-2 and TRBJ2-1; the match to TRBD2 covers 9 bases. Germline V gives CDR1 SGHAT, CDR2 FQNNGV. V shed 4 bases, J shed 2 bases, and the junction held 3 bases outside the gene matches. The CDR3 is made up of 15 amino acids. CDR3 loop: CASSSVAGAYNEQFF. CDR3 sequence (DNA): TGTGCCAGCAGCTCGGTAGCGGGGGCCTACAATGAGCAGTTCTTC.

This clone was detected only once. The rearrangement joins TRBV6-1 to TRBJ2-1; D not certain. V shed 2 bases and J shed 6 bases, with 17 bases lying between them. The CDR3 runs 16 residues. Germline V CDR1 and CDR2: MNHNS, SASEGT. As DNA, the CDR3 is TGTGCCAGCAGTGAACTTGATAGCAGACCCTTCAATGAGCAGTTCTTC. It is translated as CASSELDSRPFNEQFF.

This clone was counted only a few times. CDR3 in amino acids: CASNVRQGNTIYF. The CDR3 DNA follows: TGTGCCAGCAACGTTCGACAGGGAAACACCATATATTTT. The chain joins TRBV2 to TRBJ1-3, with TRBD1 as a possible D gene (5 bases). The ends were cut back, 7 bases at V and 4 bases at J, with 11 bases in the middle. The CDR3 loop spans 13 amino acids. The germline gives CDR1 SNHLY, CDR2 FYNNEI.

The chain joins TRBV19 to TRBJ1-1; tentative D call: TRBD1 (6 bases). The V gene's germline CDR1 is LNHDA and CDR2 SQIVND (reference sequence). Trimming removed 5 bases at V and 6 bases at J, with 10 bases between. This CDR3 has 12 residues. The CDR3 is CASSQQGPEAFF. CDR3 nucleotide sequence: TGTGCCAGTAGTCAACAGGGTCCTGAAGCTTTCTTT.

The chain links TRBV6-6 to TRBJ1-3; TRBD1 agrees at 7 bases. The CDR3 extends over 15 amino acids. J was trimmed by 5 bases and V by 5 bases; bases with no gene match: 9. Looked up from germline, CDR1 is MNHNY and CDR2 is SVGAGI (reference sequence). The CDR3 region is CASSRQGGRRNTIYF. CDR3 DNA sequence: TGTGCCAGCAGTCGACAGGGAGGCAGGAGAAACACCATATATTTT.

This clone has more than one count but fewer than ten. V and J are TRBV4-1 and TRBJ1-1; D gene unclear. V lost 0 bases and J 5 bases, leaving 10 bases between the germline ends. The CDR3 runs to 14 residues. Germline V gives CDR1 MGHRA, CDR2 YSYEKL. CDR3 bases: TGCGCCAGCAGCCAAGATACGGGGAGGACTGAAGCTTTCTTT. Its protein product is CASSQDTGRTEAFF.

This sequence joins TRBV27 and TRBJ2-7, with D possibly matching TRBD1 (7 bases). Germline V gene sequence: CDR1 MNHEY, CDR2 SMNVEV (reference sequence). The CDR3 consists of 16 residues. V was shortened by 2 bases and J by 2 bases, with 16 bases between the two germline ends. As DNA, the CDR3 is TGTGCCAGCAGTTTACGGGGGACAGCCCGAACCTACGAGCAGTACTTC. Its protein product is CASSLRGTARTYEQYF.

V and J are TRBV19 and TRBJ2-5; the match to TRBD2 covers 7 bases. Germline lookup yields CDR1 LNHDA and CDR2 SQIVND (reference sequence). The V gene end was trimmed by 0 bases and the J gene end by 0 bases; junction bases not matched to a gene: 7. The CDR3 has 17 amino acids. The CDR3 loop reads CASSIDPLSGNQETQYF. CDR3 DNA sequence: TGTGCCAGTAGTATAGACCCCCTGAGCGGGAACCAAGAGACCCAGTACTTC.